These T cell receptor beta chains were read from a single sample in a study of blood T cell repertoires in COVID-19. Clones were read by immunoSEQ multiplex PCR, and TCRdb kept only the in-frame ones, dropping some. The data show roughly 120,000 clones, around 80% seen once. Sample: peripheral blood. The receptor set was obtained from a human donor in a cohort sampled during active or convalescent COVID-19. CDR3s include the opening cysteine and the closing phenylalanine or tryptophan. The order of the fields is clone size, D gene, J gene, V gene, CDR3 DNA, CDR3 protein. The D gene is left open where the match is weak. The size of a clone is reported for some rows only, either as once, few or many, or as a class for expanded clones.

clone_size: .; d_call: .; j_call: TRBJ1-2; v_call: TRBV14; cdr3_nt: TGTGCCAGCAGCCAAAGTGGAGGATATGGCTACACCTTC; cdr3_aa: CASSQSGGYGYTF
clone_size: .; d_call: .; j_call: TRBJ1-5; v_call: TRBV3-1/TRBV3-2; cdr3_nt: TGTGCCAGCAGCCGCCAGTCCGGCAATCAGCCCCAGCATTTT; cdr3_aa: CASSRQSGNQPQHF
clone_size: .; d_call: TRBD1; j_call: TRBJ2-4; v_call: TRBV30; cdr3_nt: TGTGCCTGGAGTGCACAGGGGCCAAATCAAGCCAAAAACATTCAGTACTTC; cdr3_aa: CAWSAQGPNQAKNIQYF
clone_size: .; d_call: TRBD1; j_call: TRBJ2-3; v_call: TRBV18; cdr3_nt: TGTGCCACCTCACCTGACAGGGGGCGATCAGATACGCAGTATTTT; cdr3_aa: CATSPDRGRSDTQYF
clone_size: .; d_call: TRBD2; j_call: TRBJ2-7; v_call: TRBV7-2; cdr3_nt: TGTGCCAGCAGCTTAGTGCTAGCGGGAGGGGCCCCCTACGAGCAGTACTTC; cdr3_aa: CASSLVLAGGAPYEQYF
clone_size: .; d_call: .; j_call: TRBJ2-1; v_call: TRBV27; cdr3_nt: TGTGCCAGCAGTAAGGGACGGGAGAATAATGAGCAGTTCTTC; cdr3_aa: CASSKGRENNEQFF
clone_size: .; d_call: .; j_call: TRBJ1-3; v_call: TRBV20-1; cdr3_nt: TGCAGTGCTAGAGGAGAGAACACCATATATTTT; cdr3_aa: CSARGENTIYF
clone_size: .; d_call: TRBD1; j_call: TRBJ1-2; v_call: TRBV5-4; cdr3_nt: TGTGCCAGCAGCTCCTGGGACAGGGAGTATGGCTACACCTTC; cdr3_aa: CASSSWDREYGYTF
clone_size: .; d_call: .; j_call: TRBJ2-7; v_call: TRBV29-1; cdr3_nt: TGCAGCGTTGAACAGTGGGGAGACTACGAGCAGTACTTC; cdr3_aa: CSVEQWGDYEQYF
clone_size: .; d_call: .; j_call: TRBJ1-1; v_call: TRBV15; cdr3_nt: TGTGCCACCAGCAGAGATCCTAACACTGAAGCTTTCTTT; cdr3_aa: CATSRDPNTEAFF
clone_size: .; d_call: TRBD1; j_call: TRBJ1-1; v_call: TRBV6-2/TRBV6-3; cdr3_nt: TGTGCCAGCAGTTACTCGATGAGACCGGGACAGCTGAACACTGAAGCTTTCTTT; cdr3_aa: CASSYSMRPGQLNTEAFF
clone_size: .; d_call: .; j_call: TRBJ2-1; v_call: TRBV24-1; cdr3_nt: TGTGCCACCCTGGTGTCAGGGCCGTACAATGAGCAGTTCTTC; cdr3_aa: CATLVSGPYNEQFF
clone_size: .; d_call: .; j_call: TRBJ2-7; v_call: TRBV6-2/TRBV6-3; cdr3_nt: TGTGCCAGCAGTTACTTCCCCGGAAGGTCGGGGTCGGTCGAGCAGTACTTC; cdr3_aa: CASSYFPGRSGSVEQYF
clone_size: .; d_call: .; j_call: TRBJ2-7; v_call: TRBV5-8; cdr3_nt: TGTGCCAGCAGCTTCCACGGGGGGCTTGGGTTGAGAGCCTACGAGCAGTACTTC; cdr3_aa: CASSFHGGLGLRAYEQYF
clone_size: few; d_call: TRBD1; j_call: TRBJ2-5; v_call: TRBV7-2; cdr3_nt: TGTGCCAGCAGCCCCAGGACAGGGGGCGGAGAGACCCAGTACTTC; cdr3_aa: CASSPRTGGGETQYF
clone_size: .; d_call: TRBD2; j_call: TRBJ2-1; v_call: TRBV11-1; cdr3_nt: TGTGCCAGCAGCTTTGGACTAGCGGACAATGAGCAGTTCTTC; cdr3_aa: CASSFGLADNEQFF
clone_size: .; d_call: .; j_call: TRBJ2-3; v_call: TRBV7-4; cdr3_nt: TGTGCCAGCAGCCCTCAGGGGGATACGCAGTATTTT; cdr3_aa: CASSPQGDTQYF
clone_size: .; d_call: .; j_call: TRBJ2-1; v_call: TRBV5-4; cdr3_nt: TGTGCCAGCAGCCGGGACACCAATGAGCAGTTCTTC; cdr3_aa: CASSRDTNEQFF
clone_size: .; d_call: TRBD2; j_call: TRBJ2-3; v_call: TRBV7-3; cdr3_nt: TGTGCCAGCAGCTTTGGGGTAGCGGGAGAGGCGTGGGGGAGATTAGGCACAGATACGCAGTATTTT; cdr3_aa: CASSFGVAGEAWGRLGTDTQYF
clone_size: .; d_call: .; j_call: TRBJ1-2; v_call: TRBV7-9; cdr3_nt: TGTGCCAGCAGCTTACAGGCATATGGCTACACCTTC; cdr3_aa: CASSLQAYGYTF
clone_size: .; d_call: TRBD1; j_call: TRBJ2-1; v_call: TRBV2; cdr3_nt: TGTGCCAGCAGTATCCGGGACAGGATATACAATGAGCAGTTCTTC; cdr3_aa: CASSIRDRIYNEQFF
clone_size: .; d_call: TRBD2; j_call: TRBJ2-5; v_call: TRBV29-1; cdr3_nt: TGCAGCGGTCAAACTAGCGGTGTTCGGCTTTGGGAGACCCAGTACTTC; cdr3_aa: CSGQTSGVRLWETQYF
clone_size: .; d_call: TRBD1; j_call: TRBJ2-4; v_call: TRBV7-9; cdr3_nt: TGTGCCAGCAGCGCCCGACAGGGGGCCAAAAACATTCAGTACTTC; cdr3_aa: CASSARQGAKNIQYF
clone_size: .; d_call: TRBD1; j_call: TRBJ2-5; v_call: TRBV7-6; cdr3_nt: TGTGCCAGCAGCACAATCCGGACAGGGGACCAAGAGACCCAGTACTTC; cdr3_aa: CASSTIRTGDQETQYF
clone_size: .; d_call: TRBD1; j_call: TRBJ1-4; v_call: TRBV6-1; cdr3_nt: TGTGCCAGCAGTGCACCCTCCGGGACAGGGATCGGAAAACTGTTTTTT; cdr3_aa: CASSAPSGTGIGKLFF
clone_size: .; d_call: .; j_call: TRBJ1-1; v_call: TRBV11-2; cdr3_nt: TGTGCCAGCAGCCGGTCGGGGAACACTGAAGCTTTCTTT; cdr3_aa: CASSRSGNTEAFF
clone_size: .; d_call: .; j_call: TRBJ2-3; v_call: TRBV19; cdr3_nt: TGTGCCAGTTCGATCTCGGGACTCAACACAGATACGCAGTATTTT; cdr3_aa: CASSISGLNTDTQYF
clone_size: .; d_call: .; j_call: TRBJ2-7; v_call: TRBV18; cdr3_nt: TGTGCCAGCTCACCACCGGCAGGCTCCTACGAGCAGTACTTC; cdr3_aa: CASSPPAGSYEQYF
clone_size: .; d_call: .; j_call: TRBJ2-2; v_call: TRBV15; cdr3_nt: TGTGCCACCAGCAATTGGGACATAGCGAACACCGGGGAGCTGTTTTTT; cdr3_aa: CATSNWDIANTGELFF
clone_size: once; d_call: TRBD2; j_call: TRBJ2-4; v_call: TRBV7-9; cdr3_nt: TGTGCCAGCAGCATCGCGGGACTAGCGGGGGGCCGGGTGACCAAAAACATTCAGTACTTC; cdr3_aa: CASSIAGLAGGRVTKNIQYF
clone_size: .; d_call: .; j_call: TRBJ1-5; v_call: TRBV4-1; cdr3_nt: TGCGCCAGCAGCCAACCAGGGTTCCAGCCCCAGCATTTT; cdr3_aa: CASSQPGFQPQHF
clone_size: .; d_call: TRBD1; j_call: TRBJ1-2; v_call: TRBV7-9; cdr3_nt: TGTGCCAGCAGCTCAGACAGGGGGCTCAATGGCTACACCTTC; cdr3_aa: CASSSDRGLNGYTF
clone_size: few; d_call: .; j_call: TRBJ1-1; v_call: TRBV12-3/TRBV12-4; cdr3_nt: TGTGCCAGCAGTTTTTTGGGAGTCACTGAAGCTTTCTTT; cdr3_aa: CASSFLGVTEAFF
clone_size: .; d_call: .; j_call: TRBJ2-5; v_call: TRBV7-9; cdr3_nt: TGTGCCAGCAGCTTGGACAATCAAGAGACCCAGTACTTC; cdr3_aa: CASSLDNQETQYF
clone_size: .; d_call: .; j_call: TRBJ2-7; v_call: TRBV4-3; cdr3_nt: TGCGCCAGCAGCCAAGATTGGAGGGGAGGAGCCGAGCAGTACTTC; cdr3_aa: CASSQDWRGGAEQYF
clone_size: .; d_call: .; j_call: TRBJ1-3; v_call: TRBV5-1; cdr3_nt: TGCGCCAGCAGCTTGGACAGATACTCTGGAAACACCATATATTTT; cdr3_aa: CASSLDRYSGNTIYF
clone_size: .; d_call: .; j_call: TRBJ1-1; v_call: TRBV4-3; cdr3_nt: TGCGCCAGCAGTCAGGAGGCCCCCACTGAAGCTTTCTTT; cdr3_aa: CASSQEAPTEAFF
clone_size: .; d_call: .; j_call: TRBJ2-1; v_call: TRBV28; cdr3_nt: TGTGCCAGCAACTGGTTGAATGAGCAGTTCTTC; cdr3_aa: CASNWLNEQFF
clone_size: few; d_call: TRBD1; j_call: TRBJ1-4; v_call: TRBV13; cdr3_nt: TGTGCCAGCAGCGGAGTAGCGGACAGGGCACCACGGTATGAAAAACTGTTTTTT; cdr3_aa: CASSGVADRAPRYEKLFF
clone_size: .; d_call: .; j_call: TRBJ2-3; v_call: TRBV7-8; cdr3_nt: TGTGCCAGCAGCCCCCGGCAGGGAGGACCAACAGATACGCAGTATTTT; cdr3_aa: CASSPRQGGPTDTQYF
clone_size: .; d_call: .; j_call: TRBJ1-6; v_call: TRBV25-1; cdr3_nt: TGTGCCAGCAGTGAATCGTACCATAGATCCCTCCACTTT; cdr3_aa: CASSESYHRSLHF
clone_size: .; d_call: TRBD1; j_call: TRBJ2-3; v_call: TRBV2; cdr3_nt: TGTGCCAGCAGACCAGACAGGGGTAGCACAGATACGCAGTATTTT; cdr3_aa: CASRPDRGSTDTQYF